The 28 T cell receptor beta chains below come from one sample, sequenced in a study of cytomegalovirus exposure and HLA in healthy donors. The assay was immunoSEQ multiplex PCR, and TCRdb's table has in-frame clones only and misses some. The sample lists tens of thousands of clones; about 82% were seen once. The sequenced sample consisted of PBMCs. The receptors derive from a man in his thirties or forties in good health and CMV-seronegative.

This clone appeared a single time. This sequence joins TRBV5-1 and TRBJ2-1; D is possibly TRBD2 (6 bases). V was pared by 5 bases and J by 6 bases, with 21 bases between. Germline loops: CDR1 SGHRS, CDR2 YFSETQ. CDR3 length: 16 amino acids. The CDR3 region has the DNA TGCGCCAGCAGGGGGGGAGTGGGGGATTTATTCAATGAGCAGTTCTTC. Its translation: CASRGGVGDLFNEQFF.

The chain has TRBV7-3 and TRBJ1-1; 7 nucleotides line up with TRBD1. The CDR3 runs 14 residues. Trimming cost V 5 bases and J 5 bases; bases outside gene matches: 8. From germline, CDR1 is SGHTA and CDR2 FQGTGA. The CDR3 DNA sequence: TGTGCCAGCAGCCGGGAACAGGGGTGGACTGAAGCTTTCTTT. This gives the protein CASSREQGWTEAFF.

This chain connects TRBV19 to TRBJ2-1; 8 nucleotides match TRBD2. The CDR3 spans 15 residues. Germline CDR1 LNHDA, CDR2 SQIVND (reference sequence). Germline trimming cut 3 bases from V and 3 bases from J; bases unmatched to any gene: 4. The DNA of the CDR3 is TGTGCCAGTAGTATTACTAGCGGTAACTACAATGAGCAGTTCTTC. Amino acids: CASSITSGNYNEQFF.

The chain couples TRBV5-1 to TRBJ1-1; D not resolved. The CDR3 sequence is 14 residues long. Germline loops: CDR1 SGHRS, CDR2 YFSETQ. Trimming pared 5 bases from V and 2 bases from J, leaving 13 bases between. The CDR3 here is CASRIYVSNTEAFF. CDR3 coding DNA: TGCGCCAGCAGAATATACGTGAGCAACACTGAAGCTTTCTTT.

The chain joins TRBV15 to TRBJ2-7; D is perhaps TRBD2 (8 bases). Germline CDR1 and CDR2: LNHNV and YYDKDF (reference sequence). Trimming removed 5 bases at V and 3 bases at J, with 20 bases between. The CDR3 has 16 amino acids. DNA of the CDR3: TGTGCCACCAGCTTCCAGGGGGAACGGGAGGGCTACGAGCAGTACGTC. Its translation is CATSFQGEREGYEQYV.

This chain joins TRBV2 and TRBJ2-5; TRBD2 matches 7 bases. This CDR3 contains 18 residues. Germline V gives CDR1 SNHLY, CDR2 FYNNEI. Unmatched junction bases numbered 19, after V lost 7 bases and J lost 2 bases. The CDR3 here is CASNTYTLGAGMQETQYF. The DNA for the CDR3 is TGTGCCAGCAACACCTATACCCTCGGAGCGGGGATGCAAGAGACCCAGTACTTC. The full variable domain, its missing parts supplied by reference TRBV2 and TRBJ2-5, is EPEVTQTPSHQVTQMGQEVILRCVPISNHLYFYWYRQILGQKVEFLVSFYNNEISEKSEIFDDQFSVERPDGSNFTLKIRSTKLEDSAMYFCASNTYTLGAGMQETQYFGPGTRLLVL.

The chain is built from TRBV5-1 and TRBJ2-1, with 7 bases lining up with TRBD2. Germline V gives CDR1 SGHRS, CDR2 YFSETQ. The CDR3 runs 14 residues. The V gene end was trimmed by 4 bases and the J gene end by 4 bases; junction bases not matched to a gene: 5. The CDR3 bases are TGCGCCAGCAGCCGGGACTATGGGTACAATGAGCAGTTCTTC. Encoded protein: CASSRDYGYNEQFF.

This chain uses TRBV5-4 with TRBJ2-3; 8 bases map to TRBD2. Germline CDR1 reads SGHNT; CDR2 reads YYREEE (reference sequence). V gave up 4 bases and J gave up 2 bases; unmatched junction bases: 6. This CDR3 contains 15 residues. Here the CDR3 reads CASSRKRGPTDTQYF. DNA of the CDR3: TGTGCCAGCAGCCGTAAGCGGGGGCCCACAGATACGCAGTATTTT.

The rearrangement links TRBV7-2 to TRBJ1-1; possible D gene TRBD1, 6 bases. The germline V and J ends were trimmed by 7 bases and 1 base, with 22 bases remaining between them. The germline V gene encodes CDR1 SGHTA and CDR2 FQGNSA. CDR3 length: 17 amino acids. This CDR3 is CASIQPTPYRENTEAFF. The CDR3 DNA follows: TGTGCCAGCATCCAACCTACACCGTACAGGGAGAACACTGAAGCTTTCTTT. The full variable domain, its missing parts supplied by reference TRBV7-2 and TRBJ1-1, is GAGVSQSPSNKVTEKGKDVELRCDPISGHTALYWYRQSLGQGLEFLIYFQGNSAPDKSGLPSDRFSAERTGGSVSTLTIQRTQQEDSAVYLCASIQPTPYRENTEAFFGQGTRLTVV.

The rearrangement links TRBV28 to TRBJ1-1; no clear D gene. The CDR3 has 12 amino acids. Germline lookup yields CDR1 MDHEN and CDR2 SYDVKM. Trimming took off 7 bases at V and 6 bases at J, with 12 bases between the two ends. The CDR3, as DNA: TGTGCCAGCAACTCCGGGAGCGCTGAAGCTTTCTTT. Protein sequence: CASNSGSAEAFF.

The rearrangement uses TRBV6-5 and TRBJ1-2, with TRBD1 identical over 7 bases. The CDR3 extends over 14 amino acids. Germline V CDR1 and CDR2: MNHEY, SVGAGI. The J segment lost 7 bases and the V segment lost 5 bases, leaving 10 bases of the junction unmatched. For the CDR3, the DNA is TGTGCCAGCAGTAAAGCACAGGGGACGGGTGGCTACACCTTC. Protein sequence: CASSKAQGTGGYTF.

The CDR3 spells CASSTLTDTQYF. In nucleotides, the CDR3 is TGTGCCAGTAGTACTCTGACAGATACGCAGTATTTT. V gene TRBV19 combines with J gene TRBJ2-3; D gene unclear. The CDR3 length is 12 residues. Germline-derived CDR1 and CDR2 are LNHDA and SQIVND (reference sequence). Trimming shortened V by 4 bases and J by 3 bases, and 5 bases separated the two germline ends.

V and J are TRBV9 and TRBJ2-1, with 13 bases aligning to TRBD2. Germline assignment: CDR1 SGDLS and CDR2 YYNGEE. The CDR3 runs to 15 residues. With V trimmed by 4 bases and J by 7 bases, 5 bases remained unmatched. The CDR3 DNA sequence: TGTGCCAGCAGCTACGGACTAGCGGGAGAAAATGAGCAGTTCTTC. The encoded protein is CASSYGLAGENEQFF.

CDR3 DNA: TGTGCCAGCAGCCTGGGACTAGCGGGCTACAATGAGCAGTTCTTC. This sequence encodes CASSLGLAGYNEQFF. The chain has TRBV6-5 and TRBJ2-1; 12 positions match TRBD2. Germline V gene data show CDR1 as MNHEY and CDR2 as SVGAGI. The CDR3 loop spans 15 amino acids. V shed 6 bases and J 3 bases; nucleotides not matched to a gene: 3.

V usage is TRBV9 and J usage is TRBJ2-2; TRBD2 is a possible D gene (7 bases). V lost 3 bases and J 6 bases, leaving 12 bases between the germline ends. Looked up from germline, CDR1 is SGDLS and CDR2 is YYNGEE. This CDR3 has 14 amino acids. In DNA form, the CDR3 reads TGTGCCAGCAGCGGGGGGGGCCGGGCCGGGGAGCTGTTTTTT. It translates to CASSGGGRAGELFF.

This clone occurred a few times. The chain joins TRBV5-1 to TRBJ1-6; 7 positions agree with TRBD1. The germline gives CDR1 SGHRS, CDR2 YFSETQ. With V trimmed by 3 bases and J by 10 bases, 10 bases remained unmatched. This CDR3 comprises 15 residues. The CDR3 loop is CASSSGQLGRSPLHF. The DNA of the CDR3 is TGCGCCAGCAGCTCGGGACAGTTGGGTCGATCACCCCTCCACTTT.

CDR3 coding DNA: TGCGCCAGCAGCACCCCGGGCAGGGGCACCTACGAGCAGTACTTC. It encodes CASSTPGRGTYEQYF. This chain joins TRBV4-1 and TRBJ2-7; maybe TRBD1 (6 bases). CDR1 and CDR2 (germline): MGHRA, YSYEKL. V lost 5 bases to trimming and J lost 2 bases, with 16 bases between them. The CDR3 runs 15 residues.

V gene TRBV6-6 combines with J gene TRBJ2-7, with D perhaps TRBD2 (7 bases). The CDR3 sequence is 12 residues long. Germline V gene lookup returns CDR1 MNHNY and CDR2 SVGAGI (reference sequence). V lost 5 bases and J 13 bases, leaving 18 bases between the germline ends. The CDR3 bases are TGTGCCAGCAGTACCGGGGGGCGCTTAATCTACGTC. It codes for CASSTGGRLIYV.

This rearrangement joins TRBV7-3 to TRBJ2-6; 7 bases are shared with TRBD2. Germline-derived CDR1 and CDR2 are SGHTA and FQGTGA. V shed 4 bases and J 1 base; nucleotides not matched to a gene: 1. The CDR3 has 15 residues. CDR3 in DNA: TGTGCCAGCAGCTCGGGGGGATCTGGGGCCAACGTCCTGACTTTC. Protein: CASSSGGSGANVLTF.

This clone was observed a few times. V usage is TRBV10-3 and J usage is TRBJ2-1; D ambiguous. Germline-derived CDR1 and CDR2 are ENHRY and SYGVKD. This CDR3 comprises 13 residues. V lost 4 bases, J lost 8 bases, and 12 bases lay in between. The CDR3 DNA is TGTGCCATCAGTGGAGGCCGAAACGATGAGCAGTTCTTC. This codes for CAISGGRNDEQFF.

The chain employs TRBV19 and TRBJ1-6; 7 nucleotides line up with TRBD1. In germline, CDR1 is LNHDA, CDR2 SQIVND (reference sequence). This CDR3 has 17 residues. V gave up 5 bases and J gave up 8 bases; unmatched junction bases: 15. The CDR3 loop reads CASSLTRGPGGHSPLHF. For the CDR3, the DNA is TGTGCCAGTAGTCTGACAAGAGGGCCAGGGGGTCATTCACCCCTCCACTTT.

This clone was counted a few times. At one boundary the junction diverges from the germline segment, which might be a read error. The chain links TRBV27 to TRBJ2-7; D call uncertain. This CDR3 has 8 residues. CDR1 and CDR2 (germline): MNHEY, SMNVEV (reference sequence). CDR3 amino acids: CASTHNGF. Here the CDR3 DNA reads TGTGCCAGCACCCACAATGGCTTC.

This sequence joins TRBV28 and TRBJ2-1; 11 positions agree with TRBD2. V dropped 6 bases and J dropped 2; count of bases not matched to a gene: 3. The CDR3 has 15 amino acids. Germline CDR1 reads MDHEN; CDR2 reads SYDVKM. The CDR3 bases are TGTGCCAGCAGCGCGGGACTAGCGGCCTACAATGAGCAGTTCTTC. Protein: CASSAGLAAYNEQFF.

The chain links TRBV5-1 to TRBJ2-5; tentative D call: TRBD2 (6 bases). The V and J ends lost 4 bases and 3 bases respectively, with 10 bases between them. The CDR3 consists of 13 residues. Per the germline V gene, CDR1 is SGHRS and CDR2 is YFSETQ. CDR3 sequence reads: CASSRDWEETQYF. DNA for the CDR3: TGCGCCAGCAGCCGGGACTGGGAAGAGACCCAGTACTTC.

The rearrangement links TRBV28 to TRBJ2-4; D perhaps matches TRBD1 (5 bases). Germline V gives CDR1 MDHEN, CDR2 SYDVKM. The V and J ends lost 9 bases and 4 bases respectively, with 16 bases between them. The CDR3 loop spans 14 amino acids. CDR3 region: CARTFRGRKNIQYF. CDR3 in DNA: TGTGCCAGAACCTTTAGGGGAAGAAAAAACATTCAGTACTTC.

The chain uses TRBV7-2 and TRBJ2-3; possibly TRBD1 for D (5 bases). CDR1 and CDR2 from the germline V gene are SGHTA and FQGNSA. Trimming cost V 4 bases and J 4 bases, with 12 bases left between them. This CDR3 contains 14 residues. The DNA for the CDR3 is TGTGCCAGCAGCTCCACGACAGTTCCAGATACGCAGTATTTT. As protein: CASSSTTVPDTQYF. Full variable domain (rest looked up from reference TRBV7-2 and TRBJ2-3): GAGVSQSPSNKVTEKGKDVELRCDPISGHTALYWYRQSLGQGLEFLIYFQGNSAPDKSGLPSDRFSAERTGGSVSTLTIQRTQQEDSAVYLCASSSTTVPDTQYFGPGTRLTVL.

This chain connects TRBV6-1 to TRBJ2-1; D possibly corresponds to TRBD2 (6 bases). CDR3 length: 15 amino acids. V was clipped by 7 bases and J by 2 bases, with 15 bases between them. Germline V gene sequence: CDR1 MNHNS, CDR2 SASEGT. CDR3 sequence reads: CASNVAGSPYNEQFF. In nucleotides, the CDR3 is TGTGCCAGCAATGTCGCGGGATCCCCCTACAATGAGCAGTTCTTC.

Comments on this clone: Other DNA sequences in the sample encode the same CDR3. The chain combines TRBV7-2 with TRBJ2-7, with D hard to call. From germline, CDR1 is SGHTA and CDR2 FQGNSA. V was clipped by 5 bases and J by 0 bases, with 5 bases between them. The CDR3 totals 12 residues. CDR3 sequence reads: CASSLSSYEQYF. Here the CDR3 DNA reads TGTGCCAGCAGCCTCAGCTCCTACGAGCAGTACTTC.